Following are 20 T cell receptor beta chains from one sample sequenced in a study of blood T cell repertoires in COVID-19. Assay used: immunoSEQ multiplex PCR; TCRdb lists only in-frame clones, some missing. The table includes about 63,000 clones, about 92% detected once. Material: peripheral blood. These receptors were obtained from a middle-aged man with active COVID-19.

The chain combines TRBV5-1 with TRBJ1-1; 8 bases are shared with TRBD1. Germline V CDR1 and CDR2: SGHRS, YFSETQ. The CDR3 extends over 17 amino acids. The V and J ends lost 4 bases and 11 bases, in that order; junction bases with no gene match: 22. The CDR3 DNA is TGCGCCAGCAGCCCGACCTCACAAATCCAGGGGGCTTTGGCGGCTTTCTTT. This codes for CASSPTSQIQGALAAFF.

For the CDR3, the DNA is TGTGCCAGCTCACCACCGTTTTTGCGACTAGCGGACCTAGCCAAAAACATTCAGTACTTC. Protein: CASSPPFLRLADLAKNIQYF. The V call is TRBV18, the J call TRBJ2-4; 9 bases map to TRBD2. Per the germline V gene, CDR1 is KGHSH and CDR2 is LQKENI. This CDR3 spans 20 amino acids. The V segment lost 0 bases and the J segment 0 bases; nucleotides outside the gene matches: 12.

The chain joins TRBV3-1 (or the pseudogene TRBV3-2) to TRBJ2-1; a weak D match, TRBD2 (6 bases). The germline V gene encodes CDR1 LGHDT and CDR2 YNNKEL (reference sequence). V lost 5 bases and J 6 bases, leaving 17 bases between the germline ends. This CDR3 has 15 residues. This chain's CDR3 is CASSEGLTRGNEQFF. Here the CDR3 DNA reads TGTGCCAGCAGCGAGGGACTGACGAGGGGCAATGAGCAGTTCTTC.

In this sample, this clone turned up a few times. The chain combines TRBV6-5 with TRBJ1-5; D call uncertain. V shed 6 bases and J shed 8 bases, with 14 bases lying between them. The CDR3 totals 13 residues. Germline-derived CDR1 and CDR2 are MNHEY and SVGAGI. CDR3 in DNA: TGTGCCAGCAGGCAGGCGAATGCTGAGCCCCAGCATTTT. Amino acids: CASRQANAEPQHF.

This chain links TRBV4-1 with TRBJ2-3, with 12 bases identical to TRBD2. The V gene's germline CDR1 is MGHRA and CDR2 YSYEKL. The CDR3 totals 19 residues. Trimming cost V 1 base and J 5 bases; bases outside gene matches: 13. The CDR3 DNA follows: TGCGCCAGCAGCCAAGGCTGGCTAGCGGGGGGGTTTAGGATAGATACGCAGTATTTT. Translated, it gives CASSQGWLAGGFRIDTQYF.

CDR3 residues: CASSSGYSGNTIYF. For the CDR3, the DNA is TGCGCCAGCAGCTCAGGGTACTCTGGAAACACCATATATTTT. V gene TRBV4-3 combines with J gene TRBJ1-3; a possible D gene is TRBD1 (5 bases). Germline V CDR1 and CDR2: LGHNA, YSLEER. Trimming pared 5 bases from V and 0 bases from J, leaving 8 bases between. CDR3 size: 14 residues.

The V and J genes are TRBV2 and TRBJ2-5; D is possibly TRBD2 (5 bases). The germline CDR1 and CDR2 sequences are SNHLY and FYNNEI. The CDR3 is made up of 14 amino acids. Trimming pared 5 bases from V and 10 bases from J, leaving 20 bases between. CDR3 nucleotide sequence: TGTGCCAGCAGTACCGGGGTTCTAGGAGTGGACCAGTACTTC. Its translation: CASSTGVLGVDQYF. The whole variable domain, remainder taken from reference TRBV2 and TRBJ2-5, is EPEVTQTPSHQVTQMGQEVILRCVPISNHLYFYWYRQILGQKVEFLVSFYNNEISEKSEIFDDQFSVERPDGSNFTLKIRSTKLEDSAMYFCASSTGVLGVDQYFGPGTRLLVL.

This sequence joins TRBV6-5 and TRBJ2-1; D is undetermined. Germline CDR1 and CDR2: MNHEY and SVGAGI. This CDR3 region has 11 residues. Trimming took 4 bases from V and 12 from J, leaving 10 bases between them. The CDR3, as DNA: TGTGCCAGCAGTTCCAGCGCCGGGCAGTTCTTC. Residues: CASSSSAGQFF.

The gene calls are TRBV6-2 or TRBV6-3 and TRBJ2-5; 12 bases align to TRBD2. CDR1 is MNHEY, CDR2 SVGEGT, per germline. The CDR3 runs 15 residues. V trimming: 4 bases; J trimming: 5 bases; junction bases outside the gene matches: 5. This CDR3 is CASSWTSGNHETQYF. CDR3 in DNA: TGTGCCAGCAGTTGGACTAGCGGGAATCACGAGACCCAGTACTTC.

This rearrangement joins TRBV4-3 to TRBJ1-5; D remains unclear. Germline assignment: CDR1 LGHNA and CDR2 YSLEER. The CDR3 consists of 15 residues. The V end was cut by 0 bases, the J end by 4 bases, with 10 bases between. The CDR3 DNA is TGCGCCAGCAGCCAAGATAGCAACACTAATCAGCCCCAGCATTTT. Its protein product is CASSQDSNTNQPQHF.

The CDR3: CASRFSGGLSYEQYF. The CDR3, as DNA: TGTGCCAGCAGATTTAGCGGGGGTCTCTCCTACGAGCAGTACTTC. The chain couples TRBV27 to TRBJ2-7; 9 bases match TRBD2. CDR3 size: 15 residues. CDR1 is MNHEY, CDR2 SMNVEV, per germline (reference sequence). The V and J ends lost 6 bases and 0 bases, in that order; junction bases with no gene match: 6.

The genes are TRBV25-1 and TRBJ2-6, with D unresolved. CDR3 size: 13 residues. V was shortened by 5 bases and J by 4 bases, with 6 bases between the two germline ends. Germline V gene sequence: CDR1 MGHDK, CDR2 SYGVNS. The CDR3 region is CASSYGGANVLTF. The CDR3 DNA reads TGTGCCAGCAGTTACGGGGGGGCCAACGTCCTGACTTTC.

The chain carries TRBV28 and TRBJ1-1; the D gene is possibly TRBD1 (5 bases). The CDR3 runs to 13 residues. Germline CDR1 MDHEN, CDR2 SYDVKM. The V end was cut by 6 bases, the J end by 1 base, with 9 bases between. CDR3 residues: CASRDTGNTEAFF. The CDR3 nucleotides read TGTGCCAGCAGGGACACCGGGAACACTGAAGCTTTCTTT.

The V and J genes are TRBV28 and TRBJ2-7, with D uncertain. The germline V gene encodes CDR1 MDHEN and CDR2 SYDVKM. The CDR3 runs 14 residues. V gave up 7 bases and J gave up 5 bases, with 18 bases separating them. CDR3 residues: CASMSVGRINEQYF. The CDR3 DNA reads TGTGCCAGCATGAGTGTGGGCAGGATCAACGAGCAGTACTTC. The entire variable domain, with the rest obtained from reference TRBV28 and TRBJ2-7, is as follows: DVKVTQSSRYLVKRTGEKVFLECVQDMDHENMFWYRQDPGLGLRLIYFSYDVKMKEKGDIPEGYSVSREKKERFSLILESASTNQTSMYLCASMSVGRINEQYFGPGTRLTVT.

The rearrangement links TRBV7-2 to TRBJ1-1; no definite D call. Germline loops: CDR1 SGHTA, CDR2 FQGNSA. Trimming shortened V by 4 bases and J by 5 bases, and 14 bases separated the two germline ends. The CDR3 runs 14 residues. CDR3: CASSSYSGWTEAFF. CDR3 in DNA: TGTGCCAGCAGCTCGTACTCGGGTTGGACTGAAGCTTTCTTT.

This chain uses TRBV28 with TRBJ1-2; D perhaps matches TRBD1 (5 bases). Trimming took 5 bases from V and 8 from J, leaving 21 bases between them. The CDR3 loop spans 15 amino acids. The germline V gene has CDR1 MDHEN and CDR2 SYDVKM. CDR3 bases: TGTGCCAGCAGTATCATGGTCGGTGGGGGGGGAGGCTACACCTTC. Encoded protein: CASSIMVGGGGGYTF.

The J gene is TRBJ2-5, the V gene TRBV6-2 or TRBV6-3; 14 bases match TRBD2. The CDR3 length is 15 residues. V gave up 6 bases and J gave up 4 bases; unmatched junction bases: 4. Germline V CDR1 and CDR2: MNHEY, SVGEGT. CDR3 region: CASSLGLAGAETQYF. The CDR3 DNA sequence: TGTGCCAGCAGCTTGGGACTAGCGGGGGCAGAGACCCAGTACTTC.

This clone was seen once. This chain joins TRBV3-1 (or the pseudogene TRBV3-2) and TRBJ1-1; 8 nucleotides match TRBD1. The V gene's germline CDR1 is LGHDT and CDR2 YNNKEL (reference sequence). The CDR3 sequence is 16 residues long. V dropped 3 bases and J dropped 5; count of bases not matched to a gene: 11. This CDR3 reads CASSHGSGGRGTEAFF. CDR3 nucleotides: TGTGCCAGCAGCCATGGGTCAGGGGGCAGGGGGACTGAAGCTTTCTTT.

This clone was counted a few times. The V call is TRBV4-1, the J call TRBJ1-2; tentative D call: TRBD1 (6 bases). Germline V gives CDR1 MGHRA, CDR2 YSYEKL. This CDR3 has 16 amino acids. Between the trimmed V and J ends, which lost 1 base and 4 bases, there was a span of 16 bases. The DNA for the CDR3 is TGCGCCAGCAGCCAAGTGTCTGGGACAAATGTCTATGGCTACACCTTC. Its protein is CASSQVSGTNVYGYTF.

The gene calls are TRBV9 and TRBJ1-5; tentative D call: TRBD1 (5 bases). This CDR3 is built from 15 residues. In germline, CDR1 is SGDLS, CDR2 YYNGEE. The ends were cut back, 0 bases at V and 2 bases at J, with 9 bases in the middle. The CDR3 reads CASSVGGEGNQPQHF. The CDR3 nucleotides are TGTGCCAGCAGCGTAGGGGGGGAAGGCAATCAGCCCCAGCATTTT.